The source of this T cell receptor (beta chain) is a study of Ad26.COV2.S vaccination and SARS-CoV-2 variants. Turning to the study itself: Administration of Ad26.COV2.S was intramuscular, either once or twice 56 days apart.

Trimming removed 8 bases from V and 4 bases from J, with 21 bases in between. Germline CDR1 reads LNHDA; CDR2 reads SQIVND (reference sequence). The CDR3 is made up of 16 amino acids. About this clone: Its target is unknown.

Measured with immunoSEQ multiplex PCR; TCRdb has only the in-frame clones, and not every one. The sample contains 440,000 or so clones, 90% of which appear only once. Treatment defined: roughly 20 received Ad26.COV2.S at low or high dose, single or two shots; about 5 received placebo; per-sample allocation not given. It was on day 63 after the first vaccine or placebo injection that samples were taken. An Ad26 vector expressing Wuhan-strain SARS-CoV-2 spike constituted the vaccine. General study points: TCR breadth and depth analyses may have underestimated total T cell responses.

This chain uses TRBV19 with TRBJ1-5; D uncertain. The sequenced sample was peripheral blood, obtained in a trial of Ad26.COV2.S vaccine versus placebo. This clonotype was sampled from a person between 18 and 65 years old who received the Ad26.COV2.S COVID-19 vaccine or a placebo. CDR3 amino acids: CASPPGPGRPNQPQHF. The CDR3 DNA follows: TGTGCCAGTCCACCAGGCCCGGGCAGGCCAAATCAGCCCCAGCATTTT.